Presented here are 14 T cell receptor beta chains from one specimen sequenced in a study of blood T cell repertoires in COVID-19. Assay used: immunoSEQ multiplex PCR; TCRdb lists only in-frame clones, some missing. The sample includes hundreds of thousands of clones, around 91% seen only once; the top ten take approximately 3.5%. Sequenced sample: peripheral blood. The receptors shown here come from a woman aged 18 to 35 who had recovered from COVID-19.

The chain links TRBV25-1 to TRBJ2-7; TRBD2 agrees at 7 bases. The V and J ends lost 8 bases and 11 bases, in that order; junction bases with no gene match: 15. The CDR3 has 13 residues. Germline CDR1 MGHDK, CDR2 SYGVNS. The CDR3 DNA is TGTGCCAGCTGGGGGGGGAGTGGGTTTACGGAGTACGTC. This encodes CASWGGSGFTEYV.

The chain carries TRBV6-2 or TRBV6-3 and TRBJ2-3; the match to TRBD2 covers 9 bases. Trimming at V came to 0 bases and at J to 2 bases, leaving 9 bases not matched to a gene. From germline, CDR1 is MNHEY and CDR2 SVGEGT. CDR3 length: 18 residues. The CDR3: CASSYSTVLAGNTDTQYF. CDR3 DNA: TGTGCCAGCAGTTACTCGACGGTGCTAGCGGGGAACACAGATACGCAGTATTTT.

The CDR3 DNA is TGTGCCACCGCTTTACGGGAGAACACTGAAGCTTTCTTT. Amino acids: CATALRENTEAFF. The chain links TRBV24-1 to TRBJ1-1; no clear D. Trimming left V 9 bases short and J 1 base short, with 11 bases between. CDR1 is KGHDR and CDR2 is SFDVKD in the germline V gene. The CDR3 covers 13 residues.

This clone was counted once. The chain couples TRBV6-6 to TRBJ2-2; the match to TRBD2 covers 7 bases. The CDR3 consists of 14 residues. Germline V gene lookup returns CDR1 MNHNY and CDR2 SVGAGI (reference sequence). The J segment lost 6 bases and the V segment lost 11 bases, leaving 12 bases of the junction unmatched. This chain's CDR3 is CAGRAGITAGELFF. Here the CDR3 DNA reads TGTGCCGGGAGGGCGGGGATAACGGCCGGGGAGCTGTTTTTT.

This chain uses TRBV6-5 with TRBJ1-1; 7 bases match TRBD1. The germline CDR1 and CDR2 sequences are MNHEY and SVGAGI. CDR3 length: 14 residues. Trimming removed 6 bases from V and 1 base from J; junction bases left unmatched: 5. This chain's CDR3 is CASRPGQKNTEAFF. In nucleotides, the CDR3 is TGTGCCAGCAGACCGGGACAGAAGAACACTGAAGCTTTCTTT.

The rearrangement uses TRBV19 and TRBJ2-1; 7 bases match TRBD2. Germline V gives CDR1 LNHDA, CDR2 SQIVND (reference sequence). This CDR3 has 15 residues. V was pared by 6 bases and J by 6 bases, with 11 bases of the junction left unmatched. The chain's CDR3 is CASSPLAALSNEQFF. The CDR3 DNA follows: TGTGCCAGTAGCCCCCTAGCGGCCCTTTCCAATGAGCAGTTCTTC.

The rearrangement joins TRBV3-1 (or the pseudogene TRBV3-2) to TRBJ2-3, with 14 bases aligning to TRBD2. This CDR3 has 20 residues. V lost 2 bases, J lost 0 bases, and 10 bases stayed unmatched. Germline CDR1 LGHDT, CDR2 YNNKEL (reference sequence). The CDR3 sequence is CASSQHLGLAGGASTDTQYF. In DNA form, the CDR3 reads TGTGCCAGCAGCCAACACCTTGGACTAGCGGGAGGAGCAAGCACAGATACGCAGTATTTT.

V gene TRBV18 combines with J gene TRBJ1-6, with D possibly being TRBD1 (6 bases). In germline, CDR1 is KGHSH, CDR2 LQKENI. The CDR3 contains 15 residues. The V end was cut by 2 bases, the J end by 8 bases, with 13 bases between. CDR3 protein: CASSPIAGVDSPLHF. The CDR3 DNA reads TGTGCCAGCTCACCAATCGCAGGGGTGGATTCACCCCTCCACTTT.

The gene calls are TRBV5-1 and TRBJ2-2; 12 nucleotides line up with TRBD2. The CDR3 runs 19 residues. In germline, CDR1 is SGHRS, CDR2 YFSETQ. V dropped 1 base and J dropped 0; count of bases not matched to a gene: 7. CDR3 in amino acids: CASSLIGLAGLANTGELFF. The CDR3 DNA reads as TGCGCCAGCAGCTTGATTGGACTAGCGGGACTCGCGAACACCGGGGAGCTGTTTTTT.

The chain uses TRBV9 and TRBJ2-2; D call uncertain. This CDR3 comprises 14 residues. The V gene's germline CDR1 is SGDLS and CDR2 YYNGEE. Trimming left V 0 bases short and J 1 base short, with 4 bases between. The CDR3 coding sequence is TGTGCCAGCAGCGTAGCCCGGAACACCGGGGAGCTGTTTTTT. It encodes CASSVARNTGELFF.

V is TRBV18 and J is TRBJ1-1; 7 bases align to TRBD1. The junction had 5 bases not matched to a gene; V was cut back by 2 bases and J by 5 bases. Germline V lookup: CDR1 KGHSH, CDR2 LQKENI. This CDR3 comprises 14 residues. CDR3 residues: CASSPGQGVTEAFF. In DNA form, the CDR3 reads TGTGCCAGCTCACCAGGGCAGGGGGTTACTGAAGCTTTCTTT.

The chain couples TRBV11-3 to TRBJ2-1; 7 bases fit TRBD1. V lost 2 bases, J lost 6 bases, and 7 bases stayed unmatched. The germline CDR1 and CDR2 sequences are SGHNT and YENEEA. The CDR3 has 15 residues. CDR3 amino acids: CASSLFGQVSNEQFF. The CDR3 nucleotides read TGTGCCAGCAGCTTATTCGGACAGGTCAGCAATGAGCAGTTCTTC.

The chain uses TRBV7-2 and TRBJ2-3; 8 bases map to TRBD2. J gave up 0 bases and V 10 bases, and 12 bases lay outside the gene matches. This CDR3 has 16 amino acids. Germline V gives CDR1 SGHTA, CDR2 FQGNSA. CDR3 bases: TGTGCCACGGGAGCCGGGGCGGGAGGTAGCACAGATACGCAGTATTTT. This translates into CATGAGAGGSTDTQYF.

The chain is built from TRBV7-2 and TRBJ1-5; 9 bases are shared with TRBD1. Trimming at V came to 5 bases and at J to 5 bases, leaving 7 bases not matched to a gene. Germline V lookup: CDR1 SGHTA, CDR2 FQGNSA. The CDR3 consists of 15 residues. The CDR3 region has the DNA TGTGCCAGCAGCCTCGGACAGGGGAACTATCAGCCCCAGCATTTT. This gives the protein CASSLGQGNYQPQHF. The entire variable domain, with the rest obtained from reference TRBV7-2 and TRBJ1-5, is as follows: GAGVSQSPSNKVTEKGKDVELRCDPISGHTALYWYRQSLGQGLEFLIYFQGNSAPDKSGLPSDRFSAERTGGSVSTLTIQRTQQEDSAVYLCASSLGQGNYQPQHFGDGTRLSIL.